This T cell receptor (beta chain) stems from a study of long-term antiretroviral therapy in people with HIV. Assay version v3.0 of immunoSEQ was used, and it was run at survey level. TCRdb's copy holds only in-frame clones and misses some; the assay was immunoSEQ multiplex PCR. The sample has about 25,000 clones; about 83% are singletons. A word on this clone: Its antigen remains unknown.

Study findings and constraints: Compared with controls, HIV repertoires showed narrower CDR3 length ranges. Across all time points, the repertoire was dominated by clones that expanded before ART. Relative to transplant donor controls, diversity remained lower despite increasing after ART.

Germline V CDR1 and CDR2: SGHDT, YYEEEE. This CDR3 has 17 amino acids. Trimming removed 0 bases from V and 0 bases from J; junction bases left unmatched: 8. This chain uses TRBV5-6 with TRBJ1-2; TRBD1 matches at 7 bases. The sequencing here drew on unsorted PBMCs, taken 3 years after starting antiretroviral therapy. This TCR came from a man aged 18-30 years with HIV. The CDR3 DNA reads as TGTGCCAGCAGCTTGGTCCGGGGACAGTGGGCTAACTATGGCTACACCTTC. It codes for CASSLVRGQWANYGYTF.